These 8 T cell receptor beta chains originate from one sample sequenced in a study of cytomegalovirus exposure and HLA in healthy donors. Primers: 60 Vbeta forward and 13 Jbeta reverse. Only in-frame clones appear in the TCRdb table, and some are missing; sequencing was by immunoSEQ multiplex PCR. The profile shows more than 95,000 clones, around 81% of them singletons. Specimen: PBMCs. The source is a woman between 25 and 40 years old in good health and CMV-seronegative.

For the CDR3, the DNA is TGTGCCACAACCCGACAGTCTAACTATGGCTACACCTTC. It encodes CATTRQSNYGYTF. This chain joins TRBV6-1 and TRBJ1-2; possibly TRBD1 for D (5 bases). V lost 10 bases to trimming and J lost 0 bases, with 12 bases between them. The germline gives CDR1 MNHNS, CDR2 SASEGT. There are 13 residues in the CDR3.

The chain combines TRBV27 with TRBJ2-7, with TRBD1 matching 10 bases. The germline gives CDR1 MNHEY, CDR2 SMNVEV (reference sequence). Trimming took 2 bases from V and 2 from J; bases not matched to a gene: 3. This CDR3 has 15 amino acids. The CDR3 DNA sequence: TGTGCCAGCAGTTTAATCGGGACAGGGGCCTACGAGCAGTACTTC. This gives the protein CASSLIGTGAYEQYF.

This chain joins TRBV28 and TRBJ1-2; no clear D. CDR1 MDHEN and CDR2 SYDVKM come from the germline V gene. V was shortened by 6 bases and J by 7 bases, with 15 bases between the two germline ends. This CDR3 is built from 13 residues. The CDR3 region is CASSLPQAGGYTF. The DNA of the CDR3 is TGTGCCAGCAGCCTACCGCAAGCAGGTGGCTACACCTTC.

The genes are TRBV7-8 and TRBJ2-3, with 7 bases identical to TRBD1. The CDR3 consists of 15 residues. CDR1 is SGHVS, CDR2 FQNEAQ, per germline. V was clipped by 2 bases and J by 3 bases; unmatched bases: 5. Here the CDR3 reads CASSLRQGETDTQYF. The DNA for the CDR3 is TGTGCCAGCAGCTTACGACAGGGTGAAACAGATACGCAGTATTTT.

The CDR3 region has the DNA TGTGCCAGCAGCGACTCCGGGACAGCAGTAGTCGAGCAGTACTTC. Amino acids: CASSDSGTAVVEQYF. The genes are TRBV7-2 and TRBJ2-7, with 7 bases aligning to TRBD1. CDR1 is SGHTA and CDR2 is FQGNSA in the germline V gene. Trimming at V came to 5 bases and at J to 6 bases, leaving 13 bases not matched to a gene. The CDR3 is 15 amino acids.

The CDR3 bases are TGTGCCAGCAGCTTCCGAATGGGGGCGGGAGGCCCGGAGACCCAGTACTTC. It encodes CASSFRMGAGGPETQYF. The genes are TRBV7-9 and TRBJ2-5, with 8 bases identical to TRBD2. This CDR3 contains 17 residues. Germline V lookup: CDR1 SEHNR, CDR2 FQNEAQ (reference sequence). J was trimmed by 5 bases and V by 3 bases; bases with no gene match: 14.

This clone was seen just once. The J gene is TRBJ2-7, the V gene TRBV15; D not certain. CDR3 length equals 14 residues. Trimming stripped 4 bases from V and 7 bases from J, with 17 bases between. Germline V lookup: CDR1 LNHNV, CDR2 YYDKDF (reference sequence). The chain's CDR3 is CATSTQANFMEQYF. CDR3 DNA: TGTGCCACCAGCACCCAGGCCAACTTTATGGAGCAGTACTTC.

This chain joins TRBV10-2 and TRBJ2-5, with D possibly TRBD1 on 6 matching bases. CDR3 length: 16 amino acids. The germline V gene encodes CDR1 WSHSY and CDR2 SAAADI. V was cut by 5 bases and J by 5 bases, with 21 bases left in between. The CDR3: CASSPTKNRVRETQYF. The CDR3 region has the DNA TGCGCCAGCAGTCCGACCAAAAACAGGGTACGGGAGACCCAGTACTTC.